This T cell receptor (beta chain) was documented in a study of CXCR3-negative and CXCR3-positive naive CD8 T cells. The germline V gene encodes CDR1 SGHNT and CDR2 YYREEE (reference sequence). The CDR3 consists of 14 residues. A remark on this clonotype: Its target is unknown.

The study, taken as a whole, reports: Naive cells with CXCR3 showed TRB CDR3s that were more hydrophobic than those in CXCR3-negative naive cells.

UMI-labeled 5' RACE TRB cDNA libraries were prepared from the cells. No DNA is given; TCRdb re-called the 5' RACE reads and lists each CDR3 protein once. The sample includes about 150,000 distinct CDR3 sequences. Material for sequencing was naive CXCR3+ CD8+ T cells from blood. Noted subset: CD45RO-CCR7+CD27+CD95- naive CD8+ T cells expressing CXCR3 (TNR3+). This chain connects TRBV5-4 to TRBJ2-5; TCRdb designates TRBD1, a call that cannot be tested without DNA. This sequence was found in a human donor in good health. Some clones in this sample may be carry-over from other donors' samples. The CDR3 is CASSLAAPQETQYF.